Presented here are 7 T cell receptor beta chains from one specimen sequenced in a study of molecular identifiers for immune sequencing clone quantification. TCRdb itself ran the PCR reads through MiXCR, one entry per CDR3 protein. The sample includes approximately 670,000 distinct CDR3 sequences, approximately 20% of them seen just once. The material sequenced was naive CD8+ T cells from blood, with Jurkat cell RNA spiked in. Stated subset: FACS-sorted CD8+CD4-CCR7+CD45RA+ naive T cells. Every receptor here comes from a human donor in good health. Some libraries in this study had Jurkat cell RNA spiked in.

This clonotype appeared many times. The genes are TRBV4-1 and TRBJ2-1; 11 nucleotides align to TRBD2. V trimming: 6 bases; J trimming: 8 bases; junction bases outside the gene matches: 9. This CDR3 is 15 amino acids long. Germline V gene data show CDR1 as MGHRA and CDR2 as YSYEKL. This CDR3 is CASRQLAGVGYEQFF. Written as DNA, the CDR3 is TGCGCCAGCAGACAACTAGCGGGAGTTGGCTATGAGCAGTTCTTC.

This clonotype has a handful of counts. The chain is built from TRBV19 and TRBJ2-5; 10 bases line up with TRBD1. V lost 7 bases and J lost 1; bases outside the gene matches: 6. The CDR3 extends over 15 amino acids. The V gene's germline CDR1 is LNHDA and CDR2 SQIVND (reference sequence). As DNA, the CDR3 is TGTGCCAGTACCACGACAGGGGGCGGCCAAGAGACCCAGTACTTC. Translating it yields CASTTTGGGQETQYF.

There are many counts of this clonotype. The V gene is TRBV6-5, the J gene TRBJ2-3; D ambiguous. Trimming removed 0 bases from V and 3 bases from J, with 10 bases in between. Germline CDR1 MNHEY, CDR2 SVGAGI. This CDR3 contains 15 residues. CDR3 in DNA: TGTGCCAGCAGTTACTCGGGTCAGCGTACAGATACGCAGTATTTT. Residues: CASSYSGQRTDTQYF.

This clonotype came up many times. The V and J genes are TRBV23-1 and TRBJ1-1; no clear D gene. TRBV23-1 is flagged as an ORF with uncertain function. The CDR3 length is 13 residues. V was trimmed by 4 bases and J by 2 bases, leaving 8 bases between them. The CDR3 DNA reads as TGCGCCAGCAGTCTTAGGTATAACACTGAAGCTTTCTTT. As protein: CASSLRYNTEAFF.

In regard to this clonotype: The CDR3 does not close with the conserved phenylalanine or tryptophan, likely indicating a read error. The CDR3 is CASSTPQDGNTEAFL. The CDR3 DNA is TGTGCCAGCAGTACCCCCCAGGACGGGAACACTGAAGCTTTCCTT. The chain couples TRBV6-5 to TRBJ1-1; no firm D call. Trimming shortened V by 5 bases and J by 1 base, and 14 bases separated the two germline ends. This CDR3 has 15 amino acids. CDR1 and CDR2 (germline): MNHEY, SVGAGI.

This clonotype occurred many times. This chain connects TRBV12-3 or TRBV12-4 to TRBJ2-7; tentatively, D is TRBD2 (5 bases). The CDR3 loop spans 12 amino acids. The ends were cut back, 6 bases at V and 5 bases at J, with 11 bases in the middle. CDR3 sequence reads: CASSGVGDEQYF. For the CDR3, the DNA is TGTGCCAGCAGCGGGGTCGGGGACGAGCAGTACTTC.

CDR3 loop: CSASPAGSYEQYF. CDR3 sequence (DNA): TGCAGTGCTAGTCCGGCAGGCTCCTACGAGCAGTACTTC. The J gene is TRBJ2-7, the V gene TRBV20-1, with no clear D. The germline V and J ends were trimmed by 3 bases and 0 bases, with 9 bases remaining between them. The CDR3 covers 13 residues. Germline loops: CDR1 DFQATT, CDR2 SNEGSKA (reference sequence).